This T cell receptor beta chain was retrieved from a study of T-cell reconstitution after alpha-beta-depleted transplantation in children. Germline CDR1 and CDR2: SNHLY and FYNNEI. The CDR3 totals 15 residues. The ends were cut back, 6 bases at V and 6 bases at J, with 18 bases in the middle. TCRbeta library construction was performed incorporating unique molecular identifiers. TCRdb ran MiXCR on the PCR reads and lists one entry per CDR3 protein. The repertoire includes more than 450,000 distinct CDR3 sequences, roughly 18% of them detected once, and roughly 3.3% sits in the top ten. The chain joins TRBV2 to TRBJ2-1; no firm D call. The TCR comes from a human donor who donated a stem cell graft to a child with acute lymphoblastic leukemia. Sequencing used PBMCs from the stem cell graft donor, obtained from the stem cell graft. The CDR3 DNA follows: TGTGCCAGCAGCGATCGTCAGATGACTCGCAATGAGCAGTTCTTC. It specifies CASSDRQMTRNEQFF.